Below, 21 T cell receptor beta chains from the same sample are listed, as sequenced in a study of vaccination effects on CD4 cells after COVID-19. These receptors' antigens are unknown. Sequencing was performed with immunoSEQ multiplex PCR; in TCRdb, only in-frame clones are kept and a portion is missing. The sample holds fewer than 15,000 clones, 65% to 75% seen once. CD4+ T cells specific for antigen were expanded with viral peptide pools by the ViraFEST assay before sequencing. Having been cultured for about ten days, the cells underwent CD4+ T cell isolation. It was two doses of either the BNT162b2 or mRNA-1273 vaccine that participants received. Sequences were derived from CD4+ T cells from PBMCs cultured with HCoV-NL63 spike peptides, sampled after COVID-19 vaccination. These TCRs come from a human donor who received a COVID-19 vaccine.

This clone was counted only a few times. The rearrangement links TRBV27 to TRBJ1-5; D gene ambiguous. The CDR3 extends over 15 amino acids. CDR1 and CDR2 from the germline V gene are MNHEY and SMNVEV (reference sequence). V lost 8 bases, J lost 7 bases, and 21 bases lay in between. The CDR3 region is CASSPGGRARQPQHF. The CDR3 region has the DNA TGTGCCAGCTCCCCCGGTGGGAGGGCCCGGCAGCCCCAGCATTTT.

This clone has only a few counts. The J gene is TRBJ2-7, the V gene TRBV5-1, with 11 positions matching TRBD2. V dropped 4 bases and J dropped 7; count of bases not matched to a gene: 10. Germline-derived CDR1 and CDR2 are SGHRS and YFSETQ. This CDR3 region has 15 residues. As DNA, the CDR3 is TGCGCCAGCAGCCTTTTAGCGGGGGGGACCCCGGAGCAGTACTTC. The encoded protein is CASSLLAGGTPEQYF.

This chain links TRBV5-5 with TRBJ1-2; 9 bases match TRBD1. Unmatched junction bases numbered 10, after V lost 2 bases and J lost 8 bases. This CDR3 spans 15 amino acids. Looked up from germline, CDR1 is SGHKS and CDR2 is YYEKEE (reference sequence). CDR3 in amino acids: CASSFYRGTGQGYTF. CDR3 DNA sequence: TGTGCCAGCAGCTTTTATAGGGGGACAGGGCAGGGCTACACCTTC. Filled out from reference TRBV5-5 and TRBJ1-2, the complete variable domain reads DAGVTQSPTHLIKTRGQQVTLRCSPISGHKSVSWYQQVLGQGPQFIFQYYEKEERGRGNFPDRFSARQFPNYSSELNVNALLLGDSALYLCASSFYRGTGQGYTFGSGTRLTVV.

This clone appeared once. This chain joins TRBV6-2 or TRBV6-3 and TRBJ2-7; a possible D gene is TRBD2 (5 bases). CDR1 and CDR2 from the germline V gene are MNHEY and SVGEGT. V lost 4 bases and J 7 bases, leaving 14 bases between the germline ends. The CDR3 is 13 residues long. The CDR3 loop reads CASSSTRPGEQYF. CDR3 in DNA: TGTGCCAGCAGTTCCACTAGGCCGGGAGAGCAGTACTTC.

This clone has just one count. The chain has TRBV5-1 and TRBJ2-1; 10 bases map to TRBD2. Germline V gene sequence: CDR1 SGHRS, CDR2 YFSETQ. The length of the CDR3 is 18 residues. With 7 bases clipped from V and 0 bases from J, the junction kept 13 bases outside the gene matches. The CDR3: CASEKSGRATSSYNEQFF. CDR3 sequence (DNA): TGCGCCAGCGAAAAAAGCGGGAGGGCCACGAGCTCCTACAATGAGCAGTTCTTC.

The chain links TRBV19 to TRBJ2-1; 7 nucleotides match TRBD2. V trimming: 6 bases; J trimming: 7 bases; junction bases outside the gene matches: 15. CDR3 size: 16 residues. Germline V CDR1 and CDR2: LNHDA, SQIVND (reference sequence). The CDR3 DNA reads as TGTGCCAGTAGGGGGGGAATAGGGAGGGGTAGGAATGAGCAGTTCTTC. Translating gives CASRGGIGRGRNEQFF. Together with reference TRBV19 and TRBJ2-1, the CDR3 gives the full variable domain: DGGITQSPKYLFRKEGQNVTLSCEQNLNHDAMYWYRQDPGQGLRLIYYSQIVNDFQKGDIAEGYSVSREKKESFPLTVTSAQKNPTAFYLCASRGGIGRGRNEQFFGPGTRLTVL.

This clone was seen just once. CDR3 region: CASIPPGTVGGYTF. The DNA for the CDR3 is TGTGCCAGTATCCCACCAGGGACAGTGGGAGGCTACACCTTC. The gene calls are TRBV19 and TRBJ1-2, with 7 bases lining up with TRBD1. CDR1 and CDR2 (germline): LNHDA, SQIVND (reference sequence). The V and J ends lost 7 bases and 8 bases, in that order; junction bases with no gene match: 13. This CDR3 region has 14 residues.

V gene TRBV10-3 combines with J gene TRBJ1-2; 9 bases are a match to TRBD1. Per germline, CDR1 ENHRY and CDR2 SYGVKD. V lost 7 bases and J lost 6; bases outside the gene matches: 6. This CDR3 contains 13 residues. This CDR3 reads CAITSQGANGYTF. The CDR3 DNA reads TGTGCCATCACCTCACAGGGGGCGAATGGCTACACCTTC.

V gene TRBV28 combines with J gene TRBJ1-1; 7 bases map to TRBD1. V lost 2 bases to trimming and J lost 5 bases; unmatched junction nucleotides: 5. Germline CDR1 MDHEN, CDR2 SYDVKM. The CDR3 loop spans 14 amino acids. The CDR3 is CASSLRGLGTEAFF. CDR3 DNA: TGTGCCAGCAGTTTAAGGGGGCTAGGAACTGAAGCTTTCTTT.

J is TRBJ2-3 and V is TRBV11-2; TRBD2 agrees at 10 bases. V was clipped by 2 bases and J by 0 bases; unmatched bases: 5. This CDR3 is built from 17 residues. The germline V gene has CDR1 SGHAT and CDR2 FQNNGV. Here the CDR3 reads CASSLLAGAVSTDTQYF. The CDR3 nucleotides are TGTGCCAGCAGCTTACTAGCGGGGGCCGTTAGCACAGATACGCAGTATTTT.

The V gene is TRBV7-9, the J gene TRBJ2-1; the match to TRBD2 covers 13 bases. The germline V gene has CDR1 SEHNR and CDR2 FQNEAQ (reference sequence). The CDR3 spans 18 residues. Trimming removed 5 bases from V and 6 bases from J; junction bases left unmatched: 13. In nucleotides, the CDR3 is TGTGCCAGCAGCCTGCGGACTAGCGGGAGACTTGTATCCAATGAGCAGTTCTTC. Its translation: CASSLRTSGRLVSNEQFF.

V usage is TRBV30 and J usage is TRBJ2-7, with 7 nucleotides matching TRBD2. Germline trimming cut 2 bases from V and 2 bases from J; bases unmatched to any gene: 12. CDR1 GTSNPN and CDR2 SVGIG come from the germline V gene (reference sequence). This CDR3 comprises 16 residues. As DNA, the CDR3 is TGTGCCTGGAGTAGTTATCGACGGGGGAGGGCCTACGAGCAGTACTTC. This sequence encodes CAWSSYRRGRAYEQYF.

The sample holds a few counts of this clone. V is TRBV6-5 and J is TRBJ1-1; no clear D. V shed 8 bases and J shed 4 bases, with 14 bases lying between them. From germline, CDR1 is MNHEY and CDR2 SVGAGI. The CDR3 spans 13 residues. Here the CDR3 reads CASRVATGTEAFF. DNA of the CDR3: TGTGCCAGCCGGGTCGCGACGGGCACTGAAGCTTTCTTT.

V is TRBV7-2 and J is TRBJ2-5; the D gene could be TRBD1 or TRBD2 (6 bases each). V lost 5 bases to trimming and J lost 3 bases, with 22 bases between them. The CDR3 is 17 amino acids. In germline, CDR1 is SGHTA, CDR2 FQGNSA. CDR3 sequence (DNA): TGTGCCAGCAGCATGATGGGGGGCCTTTGGCAGAAAGAGACCCAGTACTTC. It codes for CASSMMGGLWQKETQYF.

This clone showed up just a few times. The genes are TRBV7-9 and TRBJ2-1; 10 bases match TRBD1. In germline, CDR1 is SEHNR, CDR2 FQNEAQ (reference sequence). Trimming took 0 bases from V and 12 from J; bases not matched to a gene: 8. The CDR3 length is 15 residues. Here the CDR3 reads CASSLAGRQGAGQFF. CDR3 DNA: TGTGCCAGCAGCTTAGCGGGGAGACAGGGGGCAGGGCAGTTCTTC.

The chain is built from TRBV28 and TRBJ2-1; TRBD2 matches at 10 bases. This CDR3 is 16 amino acids long. Unmatched junction bases numbered 7, after V lost 4 bases and J lost 4 bases. In germline, CDR1 is MDHEN, CDR2 SYDVKM. The CDR3 sequence: CASSSASGSNYNEQFF. As DNA, the CDR3 is TGTGCCAGCAGTTCGGCTAGCGGGAGTAATTACAATGAGCAGTTCTTC.

The rearrangement joins TRBV7-2 to TRBJ2-3; 12 nucleotides match TRBD2. Germline CDR1 SGHTA, CDR2 FQGNSA. The V gene end was trimmed by 1 base and the J gene end by 3 bases; junction bases not matched to a gene: 8. The CDR3 covers 18 residues. CDR3 loop: CASSLEYLAGGVTDTQYF. The CDR3 region has the DNA TGTGCCAGCAGCTTAGAGTACCTAGCGGGAGGGGTGACAGATACGCAGTATTTT.

The chain carries TRBV11-2 and TRBJ2-1; D uncertain. CDR1 is SGHAT and CDR2 is FQNNGV in the germline V gene. The CDR3 has 14 residues. The ends were cut back, 2 bases at V and 2 bases at J, with 7 bases in the middle. The CDR3 protein is CASSLSSAYNEQFF. CDR3 nucleotides: TGTGCCAGCAGCTTATCATCGGCCTACAATGAGCAGTTCTTC.

The chain carries TRBV11-2 and TRBJ1-2, with D perhaps TRBD1 (6 bases). Germline V lookup: CDR1 SGHAT, CDR2 FQNNGV. The CDR3 contains 15 residues. The V end lost 4 bases, the J end lost 5 bases, and 17 bases lay between the germline ends. The CDR3 sequence is CASSSLTGNRYGYTF. DNA for the CDR3: TGTGCCAGCAGCTCCCTAACAGGGAATCGGTATGGCTACACCTTC.

This clone occurred a few times. The chain has TRBV19 and TRBJ1-3, with D unresolved. V lost 4 bases and J lost 1, with 17 bases in between. CDR1 and CDR2 from the germline V gene are LNHDA and SQIVND (reference sequence). The CDR3 is made up of 17 amino acids. DNA of the CDR3: TGTGCCAGTAGTAATGCACGACGGGGAGGGTCTGGAAACACCATATATTTT. Protein sequence: CASSNARRGGSGNTIYF. Variable domain in full (rest from reference TRBV19 and TRBJ1-3): DGGITQSPKYLFRKEGQNVTLSCEQNLNHDAMYWYRQDPGQGLRLIYYSQIVNDFQKGDIAEGYSVSREKKESFPLTVTSAQKNPTAFYLCASSNARRGGSGNTIYFGEGSWLTVV.

DNA for the CDR3: TGTGCCAGCAGCCAAGCCGGGGCGGGGGTTAGCACAGATACGCAGTATTTT. It is translated as CASSQAGAGVSTDTQYF. This chain uses TRBV4-2 with TRBJ2-3; 7 bases are shared with TRBD2. Germline V CDR1 and CDR2: LGHNA, YNFKEQ. CDR3 length equals 17 residues. V trimming: 1 base; J trimming: 0 bases; junction bases outside the gene matches: 7.